This TCR beta chain was profiled in a study of blood T cell repertoires in COVID-19. Whole-study context: From the United States, Italy and Spain came samples of acute and convalescent COVID-19. PBMCs, B-cell-depleted T cells, or T cells provided the cDNA or gDNA that made up the material.

This CDR3 is built from 14 residues. V dropped 4 bases and J dropped 6; count of bases not matched to a gene: 7. Germline CDR1 is SEHNR and CDR2 is FQNEAQ (reference sequence). In the source study's methods: Reference gene primer amplification yielded estimated nucleated cell counts. TCRdb's copy holds only in-frame clones and misses some; the assay was immunoSEQ multiplex PCR. Clonal size and the V and J genes are those of that table, whereas D and trimming came from the DNA. This sample has 70,000 to 100,000 clones, with almost 85% found just once. The sample holds a few counts of this clone. Material for sequencing was peripheral blood. The chain recombines TRBV7-9 with TRBJ1-1; TRBD1 agrees at 8 bases. This clonotype was obtained from a man aged 50-59 years with active or convalescent COVID-19. DNA of the CDR3: TGTGCCAGCAGCTCAGGGGGCGCGTCCCCTGAAGCTTTCTTT. It codes for CASSSGGASPEAFF.